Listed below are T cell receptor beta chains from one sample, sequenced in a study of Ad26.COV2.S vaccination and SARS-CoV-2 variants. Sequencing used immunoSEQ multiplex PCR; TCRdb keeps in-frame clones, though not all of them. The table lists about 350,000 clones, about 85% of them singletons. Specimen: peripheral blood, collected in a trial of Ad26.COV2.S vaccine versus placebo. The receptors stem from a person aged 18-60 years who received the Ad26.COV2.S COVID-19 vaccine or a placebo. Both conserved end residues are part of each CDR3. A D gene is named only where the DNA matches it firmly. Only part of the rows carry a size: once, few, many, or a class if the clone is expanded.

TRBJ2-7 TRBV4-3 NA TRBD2 CASSQALAGAYEQYF TGCGCCAGCAGCCAAGCGTTAGCGGGGGCCTACGAGCAGTACTTC
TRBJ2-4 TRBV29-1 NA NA CSVEVGSSGIQYF TGCAGCGTTGAAGTTGGTAGCTCGGGCATTCAGTACTTC
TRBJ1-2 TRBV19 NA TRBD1 CASSMDRVESYGYTF TGTGCCAGTAGTATGGACAGGGTAGAATCCTATGGCTACACCTTC
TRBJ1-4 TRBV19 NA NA CASSISRETEKLFF TGTGCCAGTAGTATTAGCAGGGAAACTGAAAAACTGTTTTTT
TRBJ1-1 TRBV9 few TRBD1 CASSVDRVNTEAFF TGTGCCAGCAGCGTTGACAGGGTGAACACTGAAGCTTTCTTT
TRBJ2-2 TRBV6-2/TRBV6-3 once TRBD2 CASSLTSGNTGELFF TGTGCCAGCAGTTTGACTAGCGGCAACACCGGGGAGCTGTTTTTT
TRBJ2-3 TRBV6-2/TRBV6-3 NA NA CASSRIYTDTQYF TGTGCCAGCAGTAGAATCTACACAGATACGCAGTATTTT
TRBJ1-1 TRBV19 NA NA CASSIPDRTNTEAFF TGTGCCAGTAGTATTCCGGACAGAACGAACACTGAAGCTTTCTTT
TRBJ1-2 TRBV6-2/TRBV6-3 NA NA CASSYSTINSLNYGYTF TGTGCCAGCAGTTACTCCACCATAAACTCCTTAAACTATGGCTACACCTTC
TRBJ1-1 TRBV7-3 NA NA CASSLGTVPSWAEAFF TGTGCCAGCAGCTTAGGGACGGTTCCTTCCTGGGCTGAAGCTTTCTTT
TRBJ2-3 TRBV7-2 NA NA CASSLALSGATDTQYF TGTGCCAGCAGCTTAGCGCTTTCGGGAGCTACAGATACGCAGTATTTT
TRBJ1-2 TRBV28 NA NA CASSWTDGSYGYTF TGTGCCAGCAGTTGGACGGATGGGAGCTATGGCTACACCTTC
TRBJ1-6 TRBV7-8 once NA CASSLPPRSKPLQLCSYNSPLHF TGTGCCAGCAGCCTCCCTCCAAGATCTAAGCCTCTGCAGCTGTGCTCCTATAATTCACCCCTCCACTTT
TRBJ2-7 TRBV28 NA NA CASSQTAGRGSDEQYF TGTGCCAGCAGCCAAACGGCGGGAAGGGGTTCTGACGAGCAGTACTTC
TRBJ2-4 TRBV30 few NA CAWSPGPVFRAKNIQYF TGTGCCTGGAGTCCGGGACCCGTCTTTCGAGCCAAAAACATTCAGTACTTC